The entry that follows covers one TCR beta chain sequence. No antigen is known for it. The CDR3 spans 14 residues. The germline V gene encodes CDR1 PRHDT and CDR2 FYEKMQ (reference sequence). J lost 5 bases, V lost 4 bases, and 4 bases had no gene match. This entry belongs to a study of long-term antiretroviral therapy in people with HIV. Whole-study findings and limits: HIV repertoires had narrower CDR3 length ranges than controls.

Version v3.0 of the immunoSEQ assay was performed at survey level. Sequencing used immunoSEQ multiplex PCR; TCRdb keeps in-frame clones, though not all of them. The table has tens of thousands of clones, 90% to 95% seen once. The TCR originated in a man aged 50 to 60 with HIV. The chain uses TRBV13 and TRBJ1-5, with 8 bases aligning to TRBD1. The starting material was unsorted PBMCs, obtained about 7.2 years after starting antiretroviral therapy. The CDR3: CASSSGQAYQPQHF. CDR3 in DNA: TGTGCCAGCAGCTCGGGACAGGCGTATCAGCCCCAGCATTTT.